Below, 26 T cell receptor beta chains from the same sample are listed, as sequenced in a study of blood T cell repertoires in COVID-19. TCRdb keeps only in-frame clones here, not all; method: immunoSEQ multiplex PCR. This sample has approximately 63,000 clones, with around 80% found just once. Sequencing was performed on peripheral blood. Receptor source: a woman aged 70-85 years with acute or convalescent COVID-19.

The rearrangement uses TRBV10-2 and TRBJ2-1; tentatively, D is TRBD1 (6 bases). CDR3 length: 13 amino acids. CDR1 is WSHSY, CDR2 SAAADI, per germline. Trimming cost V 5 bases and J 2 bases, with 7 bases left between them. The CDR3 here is CASSWTAYNEQFF. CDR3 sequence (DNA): TGCGCCAGCAGTTGGACAGCCTACAATGAGCAGTTCTTC.

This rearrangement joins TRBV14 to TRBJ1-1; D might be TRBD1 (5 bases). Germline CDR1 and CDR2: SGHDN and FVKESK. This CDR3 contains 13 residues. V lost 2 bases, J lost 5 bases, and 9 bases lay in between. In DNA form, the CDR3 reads TGTGCCAGCAGCCAACAACAGGCGACTGAAGCTTTCTTT. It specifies CASSQQQATEAFF.

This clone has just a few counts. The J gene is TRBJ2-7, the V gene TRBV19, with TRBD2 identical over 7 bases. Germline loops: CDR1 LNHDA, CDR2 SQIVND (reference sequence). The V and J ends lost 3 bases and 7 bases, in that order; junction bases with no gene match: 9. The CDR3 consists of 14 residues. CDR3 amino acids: CASSMHSREGEQYF. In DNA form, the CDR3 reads TGTGCCAGTAGTATGCATAGCAGGGAGGGGGAGCAGTACTTC.

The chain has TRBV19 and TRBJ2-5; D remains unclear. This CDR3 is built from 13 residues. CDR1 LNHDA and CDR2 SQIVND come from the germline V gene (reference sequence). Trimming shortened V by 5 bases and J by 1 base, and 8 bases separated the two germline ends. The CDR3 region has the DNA TGTGCCAGTAGTCCCCGGTTCCAAGAGACCCAGTACTTC. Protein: CASSPRFQETQYF.

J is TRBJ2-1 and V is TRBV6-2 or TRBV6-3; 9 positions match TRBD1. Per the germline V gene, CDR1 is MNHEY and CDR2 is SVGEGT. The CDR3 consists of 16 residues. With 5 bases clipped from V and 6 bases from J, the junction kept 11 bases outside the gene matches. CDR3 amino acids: CASSATTGTGLNEQFF. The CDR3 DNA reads TGTGCCAGCAGTGCAACGACCGGGACAGGGCTCAATGAGCAGTTCTTC.

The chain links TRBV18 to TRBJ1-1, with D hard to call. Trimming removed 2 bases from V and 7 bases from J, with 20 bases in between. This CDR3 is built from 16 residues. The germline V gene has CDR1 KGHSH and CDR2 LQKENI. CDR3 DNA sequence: TGTGCCAGCTCACCAGGGATAAGGGTCGGGAAGATTGAAGCTTTCTTT. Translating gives CASSPGIRVGKIEAFF.

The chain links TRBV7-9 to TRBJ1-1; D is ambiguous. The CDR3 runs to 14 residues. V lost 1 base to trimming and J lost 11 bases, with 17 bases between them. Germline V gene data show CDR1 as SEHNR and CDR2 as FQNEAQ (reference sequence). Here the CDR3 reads CASSLERVRVAAFF. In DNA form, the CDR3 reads TGTGCCAGCAGCTTAGAAAGGGTGAGGGTAGCGGCTTTCTTT. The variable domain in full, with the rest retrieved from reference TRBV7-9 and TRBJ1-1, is DTGVSQNPRHKITKRGQNVTFRCDPISEHNRLYWYRQTLGQGPEFLTYFQNEAQLEKSRLLSDRFSAERPKGSFSTLEIQRTEQGDSAMYLCASSLERVRVAAFFGQGTRLTVV.

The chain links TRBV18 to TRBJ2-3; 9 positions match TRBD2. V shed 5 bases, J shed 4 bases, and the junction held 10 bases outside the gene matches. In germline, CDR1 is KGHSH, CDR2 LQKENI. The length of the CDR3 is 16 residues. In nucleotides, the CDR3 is TGTGCCAGCTCAACCCTGAGCGGGGGGTTCGCAGATACGCAGTATTTT. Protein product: CASSTLSGGFADTQYF.

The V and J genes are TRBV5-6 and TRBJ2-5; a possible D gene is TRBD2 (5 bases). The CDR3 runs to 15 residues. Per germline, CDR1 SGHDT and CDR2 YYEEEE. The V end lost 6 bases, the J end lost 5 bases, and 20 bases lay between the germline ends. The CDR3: CASKNESRARETQYF. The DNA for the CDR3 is TGTGCCAGCAAAAATGAGTCGCGGGCGCGGGAGACCCAGTACTTC.

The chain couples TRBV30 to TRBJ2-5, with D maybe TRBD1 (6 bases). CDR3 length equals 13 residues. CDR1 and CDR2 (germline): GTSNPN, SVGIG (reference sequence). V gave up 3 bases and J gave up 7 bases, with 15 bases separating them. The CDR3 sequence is CAWSRGTTGTQYF. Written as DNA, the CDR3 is TGTGCCTGGAGCAGAGGGACAACGGGGACCCAGTACTTC.

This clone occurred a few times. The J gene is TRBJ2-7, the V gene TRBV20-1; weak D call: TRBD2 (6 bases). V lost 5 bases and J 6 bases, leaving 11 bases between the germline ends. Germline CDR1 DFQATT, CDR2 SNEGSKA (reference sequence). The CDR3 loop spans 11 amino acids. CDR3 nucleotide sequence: TGCAGTGCTGGCCGACTAGGCGAGCAGTACTTC. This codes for CSAGRLGEQYF.

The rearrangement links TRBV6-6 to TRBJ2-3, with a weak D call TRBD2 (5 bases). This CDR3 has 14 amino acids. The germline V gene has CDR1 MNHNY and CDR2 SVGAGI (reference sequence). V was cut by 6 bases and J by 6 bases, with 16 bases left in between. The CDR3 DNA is TGTGCCAGCAGACGACACTCAAGGGAGGATACGCAGTATTTT. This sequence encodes CASRRHSREDTQYF.

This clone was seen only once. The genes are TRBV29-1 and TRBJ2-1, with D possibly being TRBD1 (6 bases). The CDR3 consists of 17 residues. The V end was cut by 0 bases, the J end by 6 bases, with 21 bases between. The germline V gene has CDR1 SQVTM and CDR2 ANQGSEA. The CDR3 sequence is CSVEDPLSGASGNEQFF. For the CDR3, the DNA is TGCAGCGTTGAAGATCCGTTATCAGGGGCTTCGGGCAATGAGCAGTTCTTC.

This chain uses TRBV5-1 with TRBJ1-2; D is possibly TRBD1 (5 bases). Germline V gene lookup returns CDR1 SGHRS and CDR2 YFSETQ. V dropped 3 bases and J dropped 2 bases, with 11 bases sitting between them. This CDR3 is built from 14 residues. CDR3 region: CASSSRGGNYGYTF. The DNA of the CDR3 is TGCGCCAGCAGCTCACGTGGGGGGAACTATGGCTACACCTTC.

CDR3 residues: CASSQENRYSYNEQFF. The CDR3 DNA sequence: TGTGCCAGCAGCCAAGAAAACAGATACTCCTACAATGAGCAGTTCTTC. The genes are TRBV4-2 and TRBJ2-1; unclear D gene. The CDR3 is 16 residues long. Per germline, CDR1 LGHNA and CDR2 YNFKEQ. V was shortened by 0 bases and J by 0 bases, with 9 bases between the two germline ends.

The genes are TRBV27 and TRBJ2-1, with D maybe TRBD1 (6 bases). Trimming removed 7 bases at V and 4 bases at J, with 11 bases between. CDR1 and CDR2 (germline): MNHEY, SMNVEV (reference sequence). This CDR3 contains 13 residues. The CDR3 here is CASKGQNYNEQFF. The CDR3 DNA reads TGTGCCAGCAAAGGACAGAATTACAATGAGCAGTTCTTC.

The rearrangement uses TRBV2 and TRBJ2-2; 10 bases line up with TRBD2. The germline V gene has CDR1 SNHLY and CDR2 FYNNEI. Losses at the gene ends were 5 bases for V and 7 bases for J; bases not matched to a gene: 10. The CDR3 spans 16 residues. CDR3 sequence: CASSISSGGLGGELFF. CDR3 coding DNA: TGTGCCAGCAGTATCTCTAGCGGGGGCTTGGGCGGGGAGCTGTTTTTT. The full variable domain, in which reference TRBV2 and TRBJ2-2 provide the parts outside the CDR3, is EPEVTQTPSHQVTQMGQEVILRCVPISNHLYFYWYRQILGQKVEFLVSFYNNEISEKSEIFDDQFSVERPDGSNFTLKIRSTKLEDSAMYFCASSISSGGLGGELFFGEGSRLTVL.

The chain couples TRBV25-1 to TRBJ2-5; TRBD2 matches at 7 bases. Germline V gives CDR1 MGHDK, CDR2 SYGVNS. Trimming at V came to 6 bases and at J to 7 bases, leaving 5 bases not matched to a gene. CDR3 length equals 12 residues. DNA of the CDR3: TGTGCCAGCAGGGGCCCGGGGGGGACCCAGTACTTC. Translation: CASRGPGGTQYF.

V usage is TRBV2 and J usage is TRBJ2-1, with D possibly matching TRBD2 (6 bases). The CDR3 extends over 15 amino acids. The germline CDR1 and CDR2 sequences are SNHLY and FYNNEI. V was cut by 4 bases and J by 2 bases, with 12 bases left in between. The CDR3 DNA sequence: TGTGCCAGCAGTGGGGCGACTAGGGCCTACAATGAGCAGTTCTTC. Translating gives CASSGATRAYNEQFF.

The CDR3 sequence is CASSKARGAEAFF. The DNA of the CDR3 is TGTGCCAGCAGCAAAGCCAGGGGTGCTGAAGCTTTCTTT. The chain is built from TRBV21-1 and TRBJ1-1; no DNA check was done on the table's D call, TRBD1. TRBV21-1 is a documented pseudogene. The CDR3 has 13 amino acids.

CDR3 sequence reads: CASSQEFRWLAGETDTQYF. The CDR3 DNA reads TGCGCCAGCAGCCAAGAATTTAGGTGGCTAGCGGGGGAGACAGATACGCAGTATTTT. This chain uses TRBV4-1 with TRBJ2-3; 10 positions match TRBD2. CDR1 and CDR2 from the germline V gene are MGHRA and YSYEKL. The CDR3 is 19 amino acids. The V and J ends lost 0 bases and 3 bases, in that order; junction bases with no gene match: 12.

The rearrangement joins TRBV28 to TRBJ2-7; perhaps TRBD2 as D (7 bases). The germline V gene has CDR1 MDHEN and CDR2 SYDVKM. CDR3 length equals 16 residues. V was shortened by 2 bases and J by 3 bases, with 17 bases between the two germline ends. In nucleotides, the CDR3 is TGTGCCAGCAGTTTAGGAGGGGGGGGGCGAGGCTACGAGCAGTACTTC. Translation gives CASSLGGGGRGYEQYF. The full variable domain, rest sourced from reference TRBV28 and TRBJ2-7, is DVKVTQSSRYLVKRTGEKVFLECVQDMDHENMFWYRQDPGLGLRLIYFSYDVKMKEKGDIPEGYSVSREKKERFSLILESASTNQTSMYLCASSLGGGGRGYEQYFGPGTRLTVT.

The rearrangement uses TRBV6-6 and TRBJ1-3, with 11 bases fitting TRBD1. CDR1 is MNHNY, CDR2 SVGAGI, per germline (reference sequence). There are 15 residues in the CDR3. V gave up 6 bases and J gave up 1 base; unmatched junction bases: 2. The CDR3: CASRGQGGSGNTIYF. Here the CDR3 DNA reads TGTGCCAGCAGGGGACAGGGGGGATCTGGAAACACCATATATTTT.

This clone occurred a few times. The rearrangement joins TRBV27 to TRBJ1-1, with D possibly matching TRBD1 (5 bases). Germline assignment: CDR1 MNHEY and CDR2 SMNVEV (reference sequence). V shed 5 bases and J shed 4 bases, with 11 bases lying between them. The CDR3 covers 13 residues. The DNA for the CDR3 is TGTGCCAGCAGTCCGCAGGGTGGCACTGAAGCTTTCTTT. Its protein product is CASSPQGGTEAFF.

The CDR3 reads CASSQRSGLAGGADTQYF. CDR3 bases: TGTGCCAGCAGCCAACGATCGGGACTAGCGGGGGGGGCAGATACGCAGTATTTT. This rearrangement joins TRBV4-2 to TRBJ2-3; 16 bases line up with TRBD2. Germline V gene lookup returns CDR1 LGHNA and CDR2 YNFKEQ. The CDR3 extends over 18 amino acids. Losses at the gene ends were 2 bases for V and 4 bases for J; bases not matched to a gene: 6.

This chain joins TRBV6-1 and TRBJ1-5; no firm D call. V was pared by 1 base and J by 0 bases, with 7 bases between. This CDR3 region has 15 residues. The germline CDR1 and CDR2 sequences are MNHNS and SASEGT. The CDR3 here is CASSEGSSSNQPQHF. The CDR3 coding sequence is TGTGCCAGCAGTGAAGGGAGCAGTAGCAATCAGCCCCAGCATTTT.